This is a list of T cell receptor beta chains from one sample in a study of control samples from healthy donors and cancer patients. This table comes from immunoSEQ multiplex PCR, and its TCRdb copy is limited to in-frame clones, with some not included. In the table there are over 100,000 clones, 75% to 95% of which are singletons. Sequenced input: blood. The receptor set was obtained from a human donor in good health. The donor label of this sample is uncertain. Each CDR3 is given with its conserved first and last residue. The D gene is left open where the match is weak. Size is omitted from some rows. Given values are once, few, many or a class for expanded clones.

CDR3 protein	CDR3 DNA	D gene	clone size	CDR3 length	J gene	V gene
CASSRYGGGNSPLHF	TGTGCCAGCAGTCGCTACGGGGGGGGTAATTCACCCCTCCACTTT	.	once	15	TRBJ1-6	TRBV6-5
CASSESGGRYNEQFF	TGTGCCAGTAGTGAATCGGGGGGCCGCTACAATGAGCAGTTCTTC	.	.	15	TRBJ2-1	TRBV19
CASSFNRGMEAFF	TGTGCCAGCAGCTTTAACAGGGGAATGGAAGCTTTCTTT	TRBD1	.	13	TRBJ1-1	TRBV7-3
CASSLEQMNTEAFF	TGTGCCAGCAGCTTGGAACAGATGAACACTGAAGCTTTCTTT	.	.	14	TRBJ1-1	TRBV5-4
CAWSLDGGEKLFF	TGTGCCTGGAGTCTAGACGGAGGTGAAAAACTGTTTTTT	.	.	13	TRBJ1-4	TRBV30
CASSFVDTPYEQYF	TGTGCCAGCAGTTTTGTGGACACACCCTACGAGCAGTACTTC	.	.	14	TRBJ2-7	TRBV27
CASKDGGEGRNEQFF	TGTGCCAGCAAGGACGGGGGCGAGGGACGCAATGAGCAGTTCTTC	.	.	15	TRBJ2-1	TRBV6-5
CATVGQAGGGTEAFF	TGTGCCACCGTGGGACAGGCTGGAGGGGGCACTGAAGCTTTCTTT	TRBD1	.	15	TRBJ1-1	TRBV24-1
CASSMQGTEAEKLFF	TGTGCCAGCAGTATGCAGGGAACCGAGGCTGAAAAACTGTTTTTT	.	.	15	TRBJ1-4	TRBV2
CASSQYYEQYF	TGTGCCAGCAGTCAATACTACGAGCAGTACTTC	.	.	11	TRBJ2-7	TRBV28
CAWSVRYRGFLPGANVLTF	TGTGCCTGGAGTGTACGGTACAGGGGATTCCTCCCTGGGGCCAACGTCCTGACTTTC	TRBD1	.	19	TRBJ2-6	TRBV30
CASSQDGWGLVKEKLFF	TGTGCCAGCAGCCAAGATGGGTGGGGGCTCGTAAAGGAAAAACTGTTTTTT	.	.	17	TRBJ1-4	TRBV3-1/TRBV3-2
CASSDRPDGGELFF	TGTGCCAGCAGTGATCGTCCAGACGGCGGGGAGCTGTTTTTT	.	.	14	TRBJ2-2	TRBV6-1
CASSRDLNTEAFF	TGTGCCAGCAGCCGGGACCTAAACACTGAAGCTTTCTTT	.	.	13	TRBJ1-1	TRBV2
CASSLVLRVYSNQPQHF	TGTGCCAGCAGCTTGGTACTCAGGGTATATAGCAATCAGCCCCAGCATTTT	.	.	17	TRBJ1-5	TRBV5-8
CASKGATKNIQYF	TGTGCCAGCAAGGGGGCTACCAAAAACATTCAGTACTTC	TRBD1	.	13	TRBJ2-4	TRBV6-5
CASSSAGSTTDTQYF	TGTGCCAGCAGTTCAGCCGGGTCCACCACAGATACGCAGTATTTT	.	.	15	TRBJ2-3	TRBV28
CASSSINSPLHF	TGTGCCAGCAGTTCGATCAATTCACCCCTCCACTTT	.	.	12	TRBJ1-6	TRBV28
CASSLMGTVNEQFF	TGTGCCAGCAGCTTAATGGGGACTGTCAATGAGCAGTTCTTC	.	.	14	TRBJ2-1	TRBV7-3
CATMDVGVTGELFF	TGTGCCACCATGGACGTTGGGGTGACCGGGGAGCTGTTTTTT	.	.	14	TRBJ2-2	TRBV24-1
CASSERGRYNYGYTF	TGTGCCAGCAGTGAAAGGGGAAGGTATAACTATGGCTACACCTTC	.	.	15	TRBJ1-2	TRBV6-1